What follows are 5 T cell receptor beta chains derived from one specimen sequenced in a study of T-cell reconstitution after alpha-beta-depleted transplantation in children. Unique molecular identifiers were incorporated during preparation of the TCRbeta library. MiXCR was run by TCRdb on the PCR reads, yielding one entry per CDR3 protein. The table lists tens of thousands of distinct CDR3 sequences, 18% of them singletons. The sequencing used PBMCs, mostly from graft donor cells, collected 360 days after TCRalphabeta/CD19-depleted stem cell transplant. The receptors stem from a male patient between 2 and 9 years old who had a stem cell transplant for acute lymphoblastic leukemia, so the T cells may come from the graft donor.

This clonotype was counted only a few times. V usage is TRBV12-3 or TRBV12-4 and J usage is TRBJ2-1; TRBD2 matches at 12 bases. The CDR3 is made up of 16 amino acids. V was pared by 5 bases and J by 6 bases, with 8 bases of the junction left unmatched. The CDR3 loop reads CASSAYTSGRFNEQFF. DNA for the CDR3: TGTGCCAGCAGTGCCTATACTAGCGGGAGGTTCAATGAGCAGTTCTTC.

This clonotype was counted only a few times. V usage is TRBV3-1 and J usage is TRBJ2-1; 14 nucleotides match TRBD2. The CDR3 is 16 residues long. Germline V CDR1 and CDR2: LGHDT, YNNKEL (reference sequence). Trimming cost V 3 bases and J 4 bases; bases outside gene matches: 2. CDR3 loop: CASSHRLAGGYNEQFF. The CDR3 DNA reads TGTGCCAGCAGCCACCGACTAGCGGGAGGGTACAATGAGCAGTTCTTC.

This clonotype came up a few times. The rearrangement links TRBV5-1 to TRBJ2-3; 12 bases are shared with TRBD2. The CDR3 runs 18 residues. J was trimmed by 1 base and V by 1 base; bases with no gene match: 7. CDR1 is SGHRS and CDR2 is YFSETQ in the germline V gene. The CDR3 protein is CASSLIRTSGMGTDTQYF. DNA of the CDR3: TGCGCCAGCAGCTTGATTCGGACTAGCGGGATGGGCACAGATACGCAGTATTTT. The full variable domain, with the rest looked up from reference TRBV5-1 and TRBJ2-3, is KAGVTQTPRYLIKTRGQQVTLSCSPISGHRSVSWYQQTPGQGLQFLFEYFSETQRNKGNFPGRFSGRQFSNSRSEMNVSTLELGDSALYLCASSLIRTSGMGTDTQYFGPGTRLTVL.

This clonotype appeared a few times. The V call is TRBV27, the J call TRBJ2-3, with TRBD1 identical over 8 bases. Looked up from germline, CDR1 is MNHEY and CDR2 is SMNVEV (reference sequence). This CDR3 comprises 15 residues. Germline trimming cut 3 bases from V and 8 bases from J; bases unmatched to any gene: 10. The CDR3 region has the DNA TGTGCCAGCAGTTTGCTACAGGGGGTTTTGAGTACGCAGTATTTT. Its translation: CASSLLQGVLSTQYF.

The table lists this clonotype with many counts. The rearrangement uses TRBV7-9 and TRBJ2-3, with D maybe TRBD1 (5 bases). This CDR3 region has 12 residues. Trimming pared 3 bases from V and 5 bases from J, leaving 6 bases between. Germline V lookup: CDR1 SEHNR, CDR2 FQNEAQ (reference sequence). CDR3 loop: CASSLQGDTQYF. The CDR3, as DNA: TGTGCCAGCAGCTTGCAGGGAGATACGCAGTATTTT.